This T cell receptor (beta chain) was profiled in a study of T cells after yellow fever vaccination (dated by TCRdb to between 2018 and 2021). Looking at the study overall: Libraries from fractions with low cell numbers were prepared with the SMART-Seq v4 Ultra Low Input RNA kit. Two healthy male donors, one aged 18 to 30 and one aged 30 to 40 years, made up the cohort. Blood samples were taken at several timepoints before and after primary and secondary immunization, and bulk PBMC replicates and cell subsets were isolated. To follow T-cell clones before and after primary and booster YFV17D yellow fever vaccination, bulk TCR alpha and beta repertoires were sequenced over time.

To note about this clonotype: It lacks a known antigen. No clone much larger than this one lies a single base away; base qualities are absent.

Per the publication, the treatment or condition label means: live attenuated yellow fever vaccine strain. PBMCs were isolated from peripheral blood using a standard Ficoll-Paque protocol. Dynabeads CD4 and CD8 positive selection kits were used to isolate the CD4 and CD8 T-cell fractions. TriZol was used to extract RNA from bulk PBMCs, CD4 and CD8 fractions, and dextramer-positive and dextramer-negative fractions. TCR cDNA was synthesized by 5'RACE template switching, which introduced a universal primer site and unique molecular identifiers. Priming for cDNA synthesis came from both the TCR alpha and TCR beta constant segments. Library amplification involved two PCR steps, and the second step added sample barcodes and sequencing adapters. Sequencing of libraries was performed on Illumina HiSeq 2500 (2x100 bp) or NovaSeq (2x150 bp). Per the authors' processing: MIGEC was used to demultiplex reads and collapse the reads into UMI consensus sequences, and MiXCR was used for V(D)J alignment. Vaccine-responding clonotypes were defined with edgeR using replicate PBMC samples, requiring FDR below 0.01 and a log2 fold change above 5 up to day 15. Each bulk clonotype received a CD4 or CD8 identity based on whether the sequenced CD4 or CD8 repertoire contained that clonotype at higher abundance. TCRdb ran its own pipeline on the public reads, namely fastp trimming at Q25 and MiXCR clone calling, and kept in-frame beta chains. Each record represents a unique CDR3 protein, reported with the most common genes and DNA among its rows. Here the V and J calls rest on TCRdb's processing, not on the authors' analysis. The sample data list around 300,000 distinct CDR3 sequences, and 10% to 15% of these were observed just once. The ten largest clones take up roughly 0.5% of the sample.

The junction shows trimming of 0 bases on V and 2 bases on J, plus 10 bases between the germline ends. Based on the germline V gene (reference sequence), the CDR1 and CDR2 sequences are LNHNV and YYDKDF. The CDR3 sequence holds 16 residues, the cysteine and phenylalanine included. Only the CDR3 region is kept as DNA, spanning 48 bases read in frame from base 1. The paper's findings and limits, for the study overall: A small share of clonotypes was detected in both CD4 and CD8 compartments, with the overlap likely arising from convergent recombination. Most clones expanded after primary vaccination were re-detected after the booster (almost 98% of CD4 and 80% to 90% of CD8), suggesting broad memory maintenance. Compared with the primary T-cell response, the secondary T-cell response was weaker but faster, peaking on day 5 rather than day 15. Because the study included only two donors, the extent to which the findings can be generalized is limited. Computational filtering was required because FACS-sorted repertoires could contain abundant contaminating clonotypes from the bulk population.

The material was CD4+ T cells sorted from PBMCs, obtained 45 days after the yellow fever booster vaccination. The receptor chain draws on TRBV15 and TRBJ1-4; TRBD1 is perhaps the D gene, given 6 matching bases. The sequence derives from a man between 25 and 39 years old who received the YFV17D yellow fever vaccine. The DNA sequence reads TGTGCCACCAGCAGAGACAGGGGATTTACTAATGAAAAACTGTTTTTT. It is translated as CATSRDRGFTNEKLFF.